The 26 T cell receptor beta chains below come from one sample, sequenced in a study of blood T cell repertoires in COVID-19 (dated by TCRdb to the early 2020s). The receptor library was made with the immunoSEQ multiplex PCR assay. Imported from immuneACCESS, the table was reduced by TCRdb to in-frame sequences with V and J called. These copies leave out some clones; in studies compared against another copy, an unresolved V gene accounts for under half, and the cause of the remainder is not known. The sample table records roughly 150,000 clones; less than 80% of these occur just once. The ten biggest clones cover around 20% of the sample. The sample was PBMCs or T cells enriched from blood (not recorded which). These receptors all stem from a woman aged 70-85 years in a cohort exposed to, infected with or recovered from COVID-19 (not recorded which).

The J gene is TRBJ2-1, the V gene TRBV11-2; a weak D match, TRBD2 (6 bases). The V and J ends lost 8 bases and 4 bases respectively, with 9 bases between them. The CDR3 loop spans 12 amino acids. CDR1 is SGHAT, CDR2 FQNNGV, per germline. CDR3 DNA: TGTGCCAGCGGGACTCAGTACAATGAGCAGTTCTTC. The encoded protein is CASGTQYNEQFF.

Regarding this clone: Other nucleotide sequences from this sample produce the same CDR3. CDR3 nucleotide sequence: TGTGCCAGCAGCTTGGGCGGACTAGCGGGAGCGGGGGAGCAGTACTTC. It is translated as CASSLGGLAGAGEQYF. The V call is TRBV7-2, the J call TRBJ2-7; 13 bases agree with TRBD2. V lost 3 bases and J lost 7; bases outside the gene matches: 9. The CDR3 loop spans 16 amino acids. CDR1 SGHTA and CDR2 FQGNSA come from the germline V gene.

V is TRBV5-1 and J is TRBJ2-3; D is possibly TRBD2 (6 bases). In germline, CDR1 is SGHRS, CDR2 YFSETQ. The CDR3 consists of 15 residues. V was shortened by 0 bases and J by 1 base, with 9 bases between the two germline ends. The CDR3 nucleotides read TGCGCCAGCAGCTTGGCCCAGCGGGGCACAGATACGCAGTATTTT. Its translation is CASSLAQRGTDTQYF.

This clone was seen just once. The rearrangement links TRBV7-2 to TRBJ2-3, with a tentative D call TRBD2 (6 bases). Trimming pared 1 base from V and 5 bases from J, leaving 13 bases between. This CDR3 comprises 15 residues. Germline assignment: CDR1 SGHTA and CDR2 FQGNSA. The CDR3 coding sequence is TGTGCCAGCAGCTTAGGGGGAGGCGGTGGAGATACGCAGTATTTT. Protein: CASSLGGGGGDTQYF.

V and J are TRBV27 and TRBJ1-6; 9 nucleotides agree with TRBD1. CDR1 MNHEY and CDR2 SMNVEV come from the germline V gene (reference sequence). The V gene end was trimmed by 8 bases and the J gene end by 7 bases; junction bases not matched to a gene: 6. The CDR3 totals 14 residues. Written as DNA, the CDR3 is TGTGCCAGCCGTCGGGGGACAGGGAATTCACCCCTCCACTTT. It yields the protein CASRRGTGNSPLHF.

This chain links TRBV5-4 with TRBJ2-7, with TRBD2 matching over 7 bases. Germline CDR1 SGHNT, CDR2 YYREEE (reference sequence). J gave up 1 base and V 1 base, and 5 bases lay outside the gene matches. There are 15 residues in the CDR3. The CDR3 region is CASSLSLAVSYEQYF. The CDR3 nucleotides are TGTGCCAGCAGCTTGTCGCTAGCGGTTTCCTACGAGCAGTACTTC.

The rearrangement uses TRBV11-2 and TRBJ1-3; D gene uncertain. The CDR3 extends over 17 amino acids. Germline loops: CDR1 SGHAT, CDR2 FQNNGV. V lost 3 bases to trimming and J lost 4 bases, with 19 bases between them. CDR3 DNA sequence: TGTGCCAGCAGCTTGAGTGCAGCGGGCCTGATAGGAAACACCATATATTTT. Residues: CASSLSAAGLIGNTIYF.

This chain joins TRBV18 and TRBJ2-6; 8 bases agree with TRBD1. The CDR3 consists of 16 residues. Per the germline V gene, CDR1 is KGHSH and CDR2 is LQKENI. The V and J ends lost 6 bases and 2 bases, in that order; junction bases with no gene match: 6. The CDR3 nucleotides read TGTGCCAGCTCTCCTCAGGGACAGGCTGGGGCCAACGTCCTGACTTTC. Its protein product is CASSPQGQAGANVLTF.

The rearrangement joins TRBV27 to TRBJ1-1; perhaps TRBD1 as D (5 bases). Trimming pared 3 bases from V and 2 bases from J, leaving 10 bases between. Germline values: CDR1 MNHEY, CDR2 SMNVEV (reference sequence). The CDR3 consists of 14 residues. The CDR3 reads CASSFFGGNTEAFF. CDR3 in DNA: TGTGCCAGCAGTTTTTTCGGGGGAAACACTGAAGCTTTCTTT.

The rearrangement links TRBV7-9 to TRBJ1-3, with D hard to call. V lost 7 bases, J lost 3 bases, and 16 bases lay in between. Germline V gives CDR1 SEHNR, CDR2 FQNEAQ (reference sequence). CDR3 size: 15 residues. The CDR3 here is CASTPQAGRGNTIYF. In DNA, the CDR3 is TGTGCCAGCACCCCCCAGGCAGGCCGTGGAAACACCATATATTTT.

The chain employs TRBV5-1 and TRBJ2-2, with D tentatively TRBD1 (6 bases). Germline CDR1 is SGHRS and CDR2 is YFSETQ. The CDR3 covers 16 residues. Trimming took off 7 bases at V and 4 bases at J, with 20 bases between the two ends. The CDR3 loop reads CASGTGDNQLTGELFF. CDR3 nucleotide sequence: TGCGCCAGCGGGACCGGGGACAATCAACTCACCGGGGAGCTGTTTTTT.

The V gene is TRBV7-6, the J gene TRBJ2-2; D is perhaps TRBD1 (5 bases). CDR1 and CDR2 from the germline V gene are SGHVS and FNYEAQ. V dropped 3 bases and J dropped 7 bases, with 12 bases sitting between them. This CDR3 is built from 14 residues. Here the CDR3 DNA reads TGTGCCAGCAGCTTTGGCGGAACAGGCGGGGAGCTGTTTTTT. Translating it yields CASSFGGTGGELFF.

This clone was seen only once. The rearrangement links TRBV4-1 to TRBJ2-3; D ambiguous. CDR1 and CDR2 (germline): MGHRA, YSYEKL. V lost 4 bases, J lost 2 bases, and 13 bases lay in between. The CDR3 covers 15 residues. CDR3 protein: CASSPTPRITDTQYF. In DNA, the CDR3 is TGCGCCAGCAGCCCCACCCCCAGGATCACAGATACGCAGTATTTT.

The chain's CDR3 is CASSLQRDSPLHF. As DNA, the CDR3 is TGTGCCAGCAGTTTGCAGCGCGATTCACCCCTCCACTTT. The chain employs TRBV12-3 or TRBV12-4 and TRBJ1-6; no firm D call. Trimming removed 3 bases at V and 8 bases at J, with 8 bases between. The CDR3 totals 13 residues.

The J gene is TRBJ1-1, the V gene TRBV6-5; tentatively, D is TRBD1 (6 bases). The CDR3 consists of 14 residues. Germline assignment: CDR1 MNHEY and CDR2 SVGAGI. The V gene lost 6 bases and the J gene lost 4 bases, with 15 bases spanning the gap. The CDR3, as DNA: TGTGCCAGCAGCTTGGACAGAGGTGGCACTGAAGCTTTCTTT. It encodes CASSLDRGGTEAFF.

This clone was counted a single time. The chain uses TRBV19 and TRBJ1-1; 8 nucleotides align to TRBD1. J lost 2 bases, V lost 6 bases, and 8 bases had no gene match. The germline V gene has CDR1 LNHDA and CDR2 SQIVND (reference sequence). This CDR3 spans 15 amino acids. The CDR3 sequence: CASSWTGSSNTEAFF. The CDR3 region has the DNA TGTGCCAGTAGCTGGACAGGGTCTTCCAACACTGAAGCTTTCTTT.

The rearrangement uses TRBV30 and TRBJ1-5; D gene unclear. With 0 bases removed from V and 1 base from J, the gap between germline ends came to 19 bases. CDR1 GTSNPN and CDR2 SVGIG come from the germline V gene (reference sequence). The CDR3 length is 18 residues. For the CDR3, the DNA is TGTGCCTGGAGTGTAGGCCGACGTGGGCGGAGGAGCAATCAGCCCCAGCATTTT. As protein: CAWSVGRRGRRSNQPQHF.

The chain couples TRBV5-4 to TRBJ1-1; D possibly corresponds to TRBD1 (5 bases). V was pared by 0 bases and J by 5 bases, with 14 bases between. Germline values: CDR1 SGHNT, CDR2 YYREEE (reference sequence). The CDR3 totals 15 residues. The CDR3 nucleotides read TGTGCCAGCAGCTTGGGGGGCGTCTCGAGGACTGAAGCTTTCTTT. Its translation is CASSLGGVSRTEAFF. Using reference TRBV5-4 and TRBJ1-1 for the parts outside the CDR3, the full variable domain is ETGVTQSPTHLIKTRGQQVTLRCSSQSGHNTVSWYQQALGQGPQFIFQYYREEENGRGNFPPRFSGLQFPNYSSELNVNALELDDSALYLCASSLGGVSRTEAFFGQGTRLTVV.

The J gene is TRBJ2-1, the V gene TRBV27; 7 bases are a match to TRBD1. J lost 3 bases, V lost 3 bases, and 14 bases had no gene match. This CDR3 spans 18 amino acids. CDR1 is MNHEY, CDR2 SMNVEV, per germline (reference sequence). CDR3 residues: CASSFGSSGTDLYNEQFF. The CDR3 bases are TGTGCCAGCAGTTTCGGTTCCTCGGGGACAGACCTCTACAATGAGCAGTTCTTC.

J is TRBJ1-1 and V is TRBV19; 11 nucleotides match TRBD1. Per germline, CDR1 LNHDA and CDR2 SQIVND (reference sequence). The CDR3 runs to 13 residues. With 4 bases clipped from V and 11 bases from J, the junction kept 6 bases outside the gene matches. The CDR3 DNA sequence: TGTGCCAGTAGTAGGGAGGGACAGGGGGACGCTTTCTTT. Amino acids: CASSREGQGDAFF. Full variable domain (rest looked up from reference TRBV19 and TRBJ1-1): DGGITQSPKYLFRKEGQNVTLSCEQNLNHDAMYWYRQDPGQGLRLIYYSQIVNDFQKGDIAEGYSVSREKKESFPLTVTSAQKNPTAFYLCASSREGQGDAFFGQGTRLTVV.

CDR3 protein: CASRYMGGPSYEQYF. The CDR3 DNA sequence: TGTGCCAGCAGATACATGGGGGGGCCGTCCTACGAGCAGTACTTC. V usage is TRBV6-5 and J usage is TRBJ2-7; TRBD2 is a possible D gene (7 bases). This CDR3 is built from 15 residues. Looked up from germline, CDR1 is MNHEY and CDR2 is SVGAGI. The V and J ends lost 6 bases and 1 base respectively, with 16 bases between them.

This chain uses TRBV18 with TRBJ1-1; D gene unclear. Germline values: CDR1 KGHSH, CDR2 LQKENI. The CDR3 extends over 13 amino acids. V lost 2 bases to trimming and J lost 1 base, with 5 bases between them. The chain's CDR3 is CASSPSQNTEAFF. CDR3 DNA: TGTGCCAGCTCACCATCCCAGAACACTGAAGCTTTCTTT.

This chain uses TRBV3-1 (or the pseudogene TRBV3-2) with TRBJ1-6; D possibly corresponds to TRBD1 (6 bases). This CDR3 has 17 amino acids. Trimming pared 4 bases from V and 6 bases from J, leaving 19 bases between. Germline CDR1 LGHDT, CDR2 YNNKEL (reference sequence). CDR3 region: CASSPLRGAGGNSPLHF. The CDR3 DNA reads TGTGCCAGCAGCCCATTACGGGGGGCCGGAGGTAATTCACCCCTCCACTTT.

DNA for the CDR3: TGTGCCAGCAGTAGACAGAGACAGAACACTGAAGCTTTCTTT. The encoded protein is CASSRQRQNTEAFF. The V gene is TRBV6-5, the J gene TRBJ1-1, with D possibly matching TRBD1 (5 bases). With 5 bases removed from V and 1 base from J, the gap between germline ends came to 11 bases. The CDR3 runs 14 residues. In germline, CDR1 is MNHEY, CDR2 SVGAGI.

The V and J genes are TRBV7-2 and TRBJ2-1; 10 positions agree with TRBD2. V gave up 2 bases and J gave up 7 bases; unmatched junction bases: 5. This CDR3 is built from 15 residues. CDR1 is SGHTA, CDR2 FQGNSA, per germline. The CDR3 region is CASSLRAGGPNEQFF. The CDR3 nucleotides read TGTGCCAGCAGCTTACGAGCGGGAGGGCCGAATGAGCAGTTCTTC.

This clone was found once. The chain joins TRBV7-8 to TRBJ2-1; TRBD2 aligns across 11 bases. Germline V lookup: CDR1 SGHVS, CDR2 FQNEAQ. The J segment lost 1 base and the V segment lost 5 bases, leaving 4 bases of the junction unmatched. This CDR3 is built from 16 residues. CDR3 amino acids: CASSPGLAVSYNEQFF. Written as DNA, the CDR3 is TGTGCCAGCAGCCCGGGACTAGCGGTTTCCTACAATGAGCAGTTCTTC.